This T cell receptor (beta chain) appears in the sequencing data of a study of cytomegalovirus exposure and HLA in healthy donors. Study information: The 120 validation repertoires were reported in a later analysis to have been generated on the same platform as the roughly 670 first-cohort repertoires. Study outcomes and limitations: Many donors carried some public TCRs, although rarity characterized most TCR sequences.

The donors were members of the validation cohort, which comprised 120 subjects and was separate from the first cohort of about 700 subjects. Here immunoSEQ multiplex PCR was the method, and the copy in TCRdb shows in-frame clones only, minus some. The sample holds under 200,000 clones, around 92% seen once. Notes on this clone: As yet, its antigen is unknown.

Germline-derived CDR1 and CDR2 are MNHEY and SVGAGI. This CDR3 is 15 amino acids long. The ends were cut back, 6 bases at V and 2 bases at J, with 16 bases in the middle. The gene calls are TRBV6-5 and TRBJ1-2; D unclear. The clonotype comes from a woman younger than 30 in good health and CMV-seropositive. The sequenced material came from PBMCs. The DNA of the CDR3 is TGTGCCAGCAGCCCGCGAAAGGCGGCGAACTATGGCTACACCTTC. Protein: CASSPRKAANYGYTF.